A selection of T cell receptor beta chains follows, all from one sample in a study of technical replicates of blood from a few donors. Method: immunoSEQ multiplex PCR; TCRdb's copy keeps in-frame clones and lacks some. This sample yields fewer than 100,000 clones, of which around 97% are seen a single time; roughly 0.3% belongs to the top ten. The sequencing input was T cells isolated from PBMCs. These receptors were taken from a human donor in good health. Both conserved end residues are part of each CDR3. D genes are given only for firm matches. The size entry is marked missing in some rows and otherwise reads once, few, many or a size class.

TGTGCCAGCAGCCCAAGTCAAGGGGTCTACACCTTC	CASSPSQGVYTF	NA	NA	TRBV27	TRBJ1-2
TGTGCCAGCACTGCAGGGCTCCTCGAGCAGTACTTC	CASTAGLLEQYF	NA	NA	TRBV2	TRBJ2-7
TGTGCCAGCAGTCCCCCGGGACAGGCAAATCAGCCCCAGCATTTT	CASSPPGQANQPQHF	TRBD1	once	TRBV6-6	TRBJ1-5
TGTGCCATCAGTGTAGGGGGCTACGAGCAGTACTTC	CAISVGGYEQYF	NA	NA	TRBV10-3	TRBJ2-7
TGTGCCAGCAGTCTTCAACGTTTTAGCGGGACTTCCTACGAGCAGTACTTC	CASSLQRFSGTSYEQYF	TRBD2	NA	TRBV28	TRBJ2-7
TGTGCCTGGAGTCAGAGGGAGGAGACCCAGTACTTC	CAWSQREETQYF	NA	NA	TRBV30	TRBJ2-5
TGTGCCAGCAGCTTAGGGACTAGCGGTTTTTACAATGAGCAGTTCTTC	CASSLGTSGFYNEQFF	TRBD2	NA	TRBV13	TRBJ2-1
TGTGCCAGCAGCCTGTCCCAGGGTAATCAGCCCCAGCATTTT	CASSLSQGNQPQHF	NA	NA	TRBV6-5	TRBJ1-5
TGTGCCAGCAGCGTATCAGCGGAGGCAGATACGCAGTATTTT	CASSVSAEADTQYF	NA	NA	TRBV9	TRBJ2-3
TGCGCCAGCAGCTTGTACGGGACAGTGAATGAAAAACTGTTTTTT	CASSLYGTVNEKLFF	TRBD1	NA	TRBV5-1	TRBJ1-4
TGTGCCAGCTCACCTCTCGTGACAGGGGGAAGCACTGAAGCTTTCTTT	CASSPLVTGGSTEAFF	TRBD1	NA	TRBV18	TRBJ1-1
TGCAGCGTTGAGAGGGAATTTGAGACCCAGTACTTC	CSVEREFETQYF	NA	NA	TRBV29-1	TRBJ2-5
TGTGCCAGCAGCTTACCGGGACTAGCGGGACTTGCGTCCTACAATGAGCAGTTCTTC	CASSLPGLAGLASYNEQFF	TRBD2	NA	TRBV5-4	TRBJ2-1
TGCAGTGCCCACAGGGCCTACGAGCAGTACTTC	CSAHRAYEQYF	NA	few	TRBV20-1	TRBJ2-7
TGTGCCAGCAGCTTAGCTCTGTACAATGAGCAGTTCTTC	CASSLALYNEQFF	NA	NA	TRBV7-2	TRBJ2-1
TGTGCCAGAAGCTTCCGGGACAGGGGGCGCGACACTGAAGCTTTCTTT	CARSFRDRGRDTEAFF	TRBD1	NA	TRBV5-3	TRBJ1-1
TGTGCCAGTAGTCGACAGGGGAACTACGAGCAGTACTTC	CASSRQGNYEQYF	TRBD1	NA	TRBV19	TRBJ2-7
TGTGCCAGTAGTACGATAATAAACAGTTACGAGCAGTACTTC	CASSTIINSYEQYF	NA	NA	TRBV19	TRBJ2-7
TGTGCCAGCAGTTTATTAGGGACTACCAGGGAGGGGACCCAGTACTTC	CASSLLGTTREGTQYF	TRBD2	NA	TRBV27	TRBJ2-5
TGTGCCAGCACTGATATAAGAAAAGCCCGTCCCACCTTC	CASTDIRKARPTF	NA	NA	TRBV9	TRBJ1-2
TGTGCCAGTAGTATAGGGTGGACAGTCACTAAAGAGACCCAGTACTTC	CASSIGWTVTKETQYF	NA	NA	TRBV19	TRBJ2-5
TGTGCCAGCAGCTCTGGGGGGAGCTCCTACAATGAGCAGTTCTTC	CASSSGGSSYNEQFF	NA	NA	TRBV7-9	TRBJ2-1
TGTGCCAGCTCCCGGGACAGCACCTACGAGCAGTACTTC	CASSRDSTYEQYF	TRBD1	NA	TRBV28	TRBJ2-7
TGTGCCAGCAGCTTGGGGGGGGCGCCTGAAGCTTTCTTT	CASSLGGAPEAFF	NA	NA	TRBV11-2	TRBJ1-1
TGTGCCAGCAGTCCATCCGGGACAGGGAACACTGAAGCTTTCTTT	CASSPSGTGNTEAFF	TRBD1	NA	TRBV6-4	TRBJ1-1
TGTGCCAGCAGCCTACCGGGGGACACTGAAGCTTTCTTT	CASSLPGDTEAFF	NA	NA	TRBV14	TRBJ1-1
TGTGCCATCAGTGGGAATACAGGGGTCAATCAGCCCCAGCATTTT	CAISGNTGVNQPQHF	TRBD1	NA	TRBV10-3	TRBJ1-5
TGCGCCAGCAGCTTGGAGGGACAGGGATATACTGAAGCTTTCTTT	CASSLEGQGYTEAFF	TRBD1	NA	TRBV5-1	TRBJ1-1